Listed below are T cell receptor beta chains from one sample, sequenced in a study of T-cell memory formation after mild COVID-19. MiXCR, applied by TCRdb to the 5' RACE reads, yields one record per CDR3 protein. The profile shows just over 150,000 distinct CDR3 sequences, 25% to 40% of them singletons. The sample taken for sequencing was PBMCs or a T cell subset sorted from them (not recorded which). The receptor set was obtained from an adult woman who had mild COVID-19 (a few samples of this study predate the infection). Cell type and time point are not known. CDR3s include the opening cysteine and the closing phenylalanine or tryptophan. A D gene is named only where the DNA matches it firmly. A row's size may be missing; if present it is once, few, many or a size class.

>TRBV5-6|-|TRBJ2-7|-
TGTGCCAGCAGCCCCGCAGGGCGGCCGCTCTCCTACGAGCAGTACTTC
CASSPAGRPLSYEQYF
>TRBV12-3/TRBV12-4|-|TRBJ2-3|-
TGTGCCACCCGGCGCGGGGTGTCGAGCACAGATACGCAGTATTTT
CATRRGVSSTDTQYF
>TRBV7-9|-|TRBJ1-1|-
TGTGCCAGCAGCTTCCGTCAGGGGAGGCGCACTGAAGCTTTCTTT
CASSFRQGRRTEAFF
>TRBV9|-|TRBJ2-1|TRBD1
TGTGCCAGCAGCGCCGGGACAGGGCCCCTAGTCAATGAGCAGTTCTTC
CASSAGTGPLVNEQFF
>TRBV12-3/TRBV12-4|few|TRBJ1-6|TRBD1
TGTGCCAGCAGACCGGGACAGGGGAAGAGGAATTCACCCCTCCACTTT
CASRPGQGKRNSPLHF
>TRBV29-1|few|TRBJ1-1|-
TGCAGCGTTGAAGATTGGTCAGGCCGGATTGAAGCTTTCTTT
CSVEDWSGRIEAFF
>TRBV7-2|-|TRBJ1-1|TRBD1
TGTGCCAGCAGCGCGACAGGGCCCGACACTGAAGCTTTCTTT
CASSATGPDTEAFF
>TRBV5-5|-|TRBJ2-5|-
TGTGCCAGTGCACCCCCGGGAGCACAAGAGACCCAGTACTTC
CASAPPGAQETQYF
>TRBV5-1|-|TRBJ1-6|TRBD1
TGCGCCAGCAGCGGACAGGGGTATAATTCACCCCTCCACTTT
CASSGQGYNSPLHF
>TRBV20-1|few|TRBJ2-5|-
TGCAGTGCTAGAAGAGGCCGCTTGAAGACCCAGTACTTC
CSARRGRLKTQYF
>TRBV6-5|once|TRBJ2-7|-
TGTGCCAGCAGTTACCAGACCCGGTCCGAGCAGTACTTC
CASSYQTRSEQYF
>TRBV10-3|few|TRBJ2-5|-
TGTGCCATCAGTGAGTCACAGGGATGGGACCAGTACTTC
CAISESQGWDQYF
>TRBV18|few|TRBJ1-5|-
TGTGCCAGCTCGAACCTGGTGGGGAAAGATCAGCCCCAGCATTTT
CASSNLVGKDQPQHF
>TRBV11-2|few|TRBJ2-3|TRBD2
TGTGCCAGCAGCCGATCTAGCGGGGGGGCCGTAGCAGATACGCAGTATTTT
CASSRSSGGAVADTQYF
>TRBV7-9|-|TRBJ1-4|-
TGTGCCAGCAGCTTAGGGCGGCTTGGTAATGAAAAACTGTTTTTT
CASSLGRLGNEKLFF
>TRBV6-2/TRBV6-3|-|TRBJ1-1|-
TGTGCTGTAGTGGACACCGGTGAAGCTTTCTTT
CAVVDTGEAFF
>TRBV15|few|TRBJ2-2|-
TGTGCCACCAGCAGAGTAGGAGGGGGCGACGACGGGGAGCTGTTTTTT
CATSRVGGGDDGELFF
>TRBV7-9|-|TRBJ2-5|-
TGTGCCAGCAGCGGTCCGGGGGCAGAGACCCAGTACTTC
CASSGPGAETQYF
>TRBV25-1|few|TRBJ2-5|-
TGTGCCAGCAGTGGCCGTGGGGAGACCCAGTACTTC
CASSGRGETQYF
>TRBV11-2|few|TRBJ2-3|TRBD2
TGTGCCAGCAGCCCTCCTGAGTCTAGCGGGAGATTTACAGATACGCAGTATTTT
CASSPPESSGRFTDTQYF
>TRBV4-1|few|TRBJ2-3|TRBD1
TGCGCCAGCAGCCAAGAATGGGACAGGGTAGCAGATACGCAGTATTTT
CASSQEWDRVADTQYF
>TRBV19|-|TRBJ2-2|-
TGTGCCAGTAATAGCTGGAACACCGGGGAGCTGTTTTTT
CASNSWNTGELFF
>TRBV24-1|-|TRBJ2-1|TRBD2
TGTGCCACCAGTAGCGGGAGAAGTCTCAATGAGCAGTTCTTC
CATSSGRSLNEQFF
>TRBV7-6|-|TRBJ2-3|-
TGTGCCAGCAGCTCGCCTGGTAATACGCAGTATTTT
CASSSPGNTQYF
>TRBV19|few|TRBJ2-1|-
TGTGCCAGTAGTGACCTCGGGGCCCACTCCTACAATGAGCAGTTCTTC
CASSDLGAHSYNEQFF
>TRBV4-1|-|TRBJ1-5|-
TGCGCCAGCAGCCAAGAAGGAGGCACGTTCAATCAGCCCCAGCATTTT
CASSQEGGTFNQPQHF
>TRBV7-9|few|TRBJ1-1|-
TGTGCCAGCAGCTCTTCCGAGTACAGGGACACTGAAGCTTTCTTT
CASSSSEYRDTEAFF
>TRBV29-1|-|TRBJ2-5|-
TGCAGCTCCAAACAGGAGACCCAGTACTTC
CSSKQETQYF
>TRBV18|few|TRBJ2-7|TRBD1
TGTGCCAGCTCCCCCGGGACAGGGCTCCACGAGCAGTACTTC
CASSPGTGLHEQYF
>TRBV4-2|few|TRBJ2-1|TRBD2
TGTGCCAGCAGCCGTTCCCCGGGGAAGCGGGAGCTCAATGAGCAGTTCTTC
CASSRSPGKRELNEQFF
>TRBV7-9|-|TRBJ1-1|TRBD1
TGTGCCAGCAGCTTAGTTACGGCAGGGGGGCCCCGGGACTCCATTCCCCGCCTCTCCACTGAAGCTTTCTTT
CASSLVTAGGPRDSIPRLSTEAFF
>TRBV4-2|-|TRBJ1-2|TRBD1
TGTGCCAGCAGCCATCGCGGGACAGGGGGCGAAGCCCTTGGCTACACCTTC
CASSHRGTGGEALGYTF
>TRBV18|few|TRBJ2-3|-
TGTGCCAGCTCACCAGGGTGGCCAGATACGCAGTATTTT
CASSPGWPDTQYF
>TRBV12-3/TRBV12-4|-|TRBJ2-3|-
TGTGCCAGCAGATCCCTAGTCGATACGCAGTATTTT
CASRSLVDTQYF
>TRBV30|few|TRBJ1-1|-
TGTGCCTGGAGTCGGCAGGGGACTGAAGCTTTCTTT
CAWSRQGTEAFF
>TRBV12-3/TRBV12-4|-|TRBJ2-1|TRBD1
TGTGCCAGCAGTCGAAACAGGGGGTCCTACAATGAGCAGTTCTTC
CASSRNRGSYNEQFF
>TRBV7-9|-|TRBJ2-2|TRBD2
TGTGCCAGCAGCCCCAGGCTAGCGGGAGTATTGGCCGGGGAGCTGTTTTTT
CASSPRLAGVLAGELFF
>TRBV5-1|-|TRBJ2-7|TRBD1
TGCGCCAGCAGCCATACAGGGGTGGGGACCTACGAGCAGTACTTC
CASSHTGVGTYEQYF
>TRBV20-1|-|TRBJ2-7|TRBD2
TGCAGTGCCACAGGACTAGCGGGAGGCTACGAGCAGTACTTC
CSATGLAGGYEQYF
>TRBV28|few|TRBJ1-1|-
TGTGCCAGCAGATACCCCGGCCTGAACACTGAAGCTTTCTTT
CASRYPGLNTEAFF
>TRBV12-3/TRBV12-4|-|TRBJ2-1|-
TGTGCCAGCAGTTTGCGTACCACCTTCTACAATGAGCAGTTCTTC
CASSLRTTFYNEQFF
>TRBV5-1|few|TRBJ2-5|-
TGCGCCAGCAGCGAGGGGACTGGCCAAGAGACCCAGTACTTC
CASSEGTGQETQYF
>TRBV24-1|-|TRBJ2-7|TRBD2
TGTGCCACCAGTGATTCAGCGGGAGGGCCTAGTGACGAGCAGTACTTC
CATSDSAGGPSDEQYF
>TRBV5-1|-|TRBJ2-1|-
TGCGCCAGCAGCTTGGTTCAGGGAGTGCTGGGTGAGCAGTTCTTC
CASSLVQGVLGEQFF
>TRBV6-1|few|TRBJ2-1|TRBD1
TGTGCCAGCAGGGGACAGGGAAATCGCAATGAGCAGTTCTTC
CASRGQGNRNEQFF
>TRBV7-3|-|TRBJ2-3|-
TGTGCCAGCAGCGCTCTTGGGGGGAGTACCGATACGCAGTATTTT
CASSALGGSTDTQYF
>TRBV5-1|-|TRBJ1-6|TRBD1
TGCGCCAGCAGCTTGGGACAGGGGATTCTCCATGCCCTCCACTTT
CASSLGQGILHALHF
>TRBV7-2|-|TRBJ2-2|-
TGTGCCAGCAACTTAAACACCGGGGAGCTGTTTTTT
CASNLNTGELFF